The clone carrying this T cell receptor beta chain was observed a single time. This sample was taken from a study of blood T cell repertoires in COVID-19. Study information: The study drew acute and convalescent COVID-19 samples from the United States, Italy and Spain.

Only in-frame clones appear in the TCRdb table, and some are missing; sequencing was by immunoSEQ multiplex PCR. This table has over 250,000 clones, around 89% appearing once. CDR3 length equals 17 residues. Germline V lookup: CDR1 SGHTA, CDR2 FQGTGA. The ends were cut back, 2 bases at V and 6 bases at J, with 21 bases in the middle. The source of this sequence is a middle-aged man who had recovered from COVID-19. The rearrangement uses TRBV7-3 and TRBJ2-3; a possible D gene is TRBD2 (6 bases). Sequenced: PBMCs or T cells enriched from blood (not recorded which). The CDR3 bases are TGTGCCAGCAGCTTACGGGTGGTGGACTACGGGAAGGATACGCAGTATTTT. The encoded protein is CASSLRVVDYGKDTQYF.